The present T cell receptor beta chain was sequenced within a study of monozygotic twins with inflammatory bowel disease. The CDR3 is 15 residues long. Germline V lookup: CDR1 LNHDA, CDR2 SQIVND (reference sequence). From its re-call of the 5' RACE reads, TCRdb lists each CDR3 protein once, without DNA. The table lists under 150,000 distinct CDR3 sequences. The sample comprised blood. The chain has TRBV19 and TRBJ1-2. The TCR comes from a human donor with ulcerative colitis or Crohn's disease, or a healthy co-twin of an affected twin (not recorded which). The CDR3 sequence: CASSIGQGLPDGYTF.